This TCR beta chain is from a study of glioma-infiltrating T cells. TCR alpha and beta CDR3 regions were amplified from RNA using iRepertoire nested multiplex PCR. TCRdb processed the multiplex PCR reads anew with MiXCR; each CDR3 protein has one entry. There are about 380,000 distinct CDR3 sequences in the sample; about 40% occur only once, and around 11% lies in the top ten. Germline assignment: CDR1 MNHEY and CDR2 SVGEGT. CDR3 size: 15 residues. V was shortened by 6 bases and J by 0 bases, with 14 bases between the two germline ends. The V call is TRBV6-2 or TRBV6-3, the J call TRBJ1-2; D may be TRBD1 (5 bases). Material for sequencing was glioma tissue, nonneoplastic brain tissue, or PBMCs (not recorded which). The origin of this receptor is a human donor with low-grade glioma or glioblastoma, undergoing nonglioma brain surgery, or in good health (not recorded which). The DNA for the CDR3 is TGTGCCAGCAGCTTACGTGAGGGGACTAACTATGGCTACACCTTC. This gives the protein CASSLREGTNYGYTF.